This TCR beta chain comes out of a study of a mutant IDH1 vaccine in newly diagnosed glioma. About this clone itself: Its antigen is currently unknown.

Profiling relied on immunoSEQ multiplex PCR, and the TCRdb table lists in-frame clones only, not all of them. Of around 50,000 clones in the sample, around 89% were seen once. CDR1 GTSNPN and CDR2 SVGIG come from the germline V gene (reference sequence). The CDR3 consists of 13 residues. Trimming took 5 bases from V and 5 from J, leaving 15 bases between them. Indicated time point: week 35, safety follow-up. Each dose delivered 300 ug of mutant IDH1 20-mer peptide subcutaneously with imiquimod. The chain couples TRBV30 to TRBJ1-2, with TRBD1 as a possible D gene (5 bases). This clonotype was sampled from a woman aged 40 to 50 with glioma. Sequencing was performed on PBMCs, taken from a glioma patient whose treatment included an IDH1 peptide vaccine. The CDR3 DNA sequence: TGTGCCTGGGGGCCGGGGGAAGAATATGGCTACACCTTC. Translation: CAWGPGEEYGYTF.